A selection of T cell receptor beta chains follows, all from one sample in a study of blood T cell repertoires in COVID-19. Libraries were prepared by immunoSEQ multiplex PCR; TCRdb keeps only in-frame clonotypes and omits some of them. The table records some 390,000 clones, 80% to 90% of them present only once. Input material: PBMCs or T cells enriched from blood (not recorded which). The receptors were sampled from a man younger than 45 who had recovered from COVID-19. The CDR3 runs from the conserved cysteine through the conserved F or W. The D gene is left open where the match is weak. Rows give clone size only sometimes, using once, few, many, or a class for an expanded clone.

D gene: TRBD2
V gene: TRBV7-9
clone size: once
J gene: TRBJ2-1
CDR3 DNA: TGTGCCAGCAGCTTGGGGGAGGGCAGGGATGAGCAGTTCTTC
CDR3 protein: CASSLGEGRDEQFF

D gene: TRBD2
V gene: TRBV11-2
clone size: -
J gene: TRBJ2-3
CDR3 DNA: TGTGCCAGCAGCTTACGAAGGACTAGCGGTAGCACAGATACGCAGTATTTT
CDR3 protein: CASSLRRTSGSTDTQYF

D gene: -
V gene: TRBV19
clone size: once
J gene: TRBJ1-1
CDR3 DNA: TGTGCCAGTAGAAGGACAAAGGAGAACACTGAAGCTTTCTTT
CDR3 protein: CASRRTKENTEAFF

D gene: -
V gene: TRBV15
clone size: -
J gene: TRBJ2-7
CDR3 DNA: TGTGCCACCAGCAACCGGGACTCCGGACTTTACGAGCAGTACTTC
CDR3 protein: CATSNRDSGLYEQYF

D gene: -
V gene: TRBV6-1
clone size: -
J gene: TRBJ2-5
CDR3 DNA: TGTGCCAGCAGTGAAGCGCGGGACGGTCAAGAGACCCAGTACTTC
CDR3 protein: CASSEARDGQETQYF

D gene: -
V gene: TRBV19
clone size: -
J gene: TRBJ2-7
CDR3 DNA: TGTGCCAGTAGTATTGTTGGGGGCATGGGATCCTACGAGCAGTACTTC
CDR3 protein: CASSIVGGMGSYEQYF

D gene: -
V gene: TRBV27
clone size: -
J gene: TRBJ1-2
CDR3 DNA: TGTGCCAGCAGTTTAAGTCCGGCGGCAGGGATCTATGGCTACACCTTC
CDR3 protein: CASSLSPAAGIYGYTF

D gene: TRBD2
V gene: TRBV7-2
clone size: -
J gene: TRBJ2-1
CDR3 DNA: TGTGCCAGCAGCCTACTAGCGGGAGGGTATGAGCAGTTCTTC
CDR3 protein: CASSLLAGGYEQFF

D gene: TRBD2
V gene: TRBV3-1/TRBV3-2
clone size: once
J gene: TRBJ2-2
CDR3 DNA: TGTGCCAGCAGCCGACTAGCGGGGAACACCGGGGAGCTGTTTTTT
CDR3 protein: CASSRLAGNTGELFF

D gene: -
V gene: TRBV12-3/TRBV12-4
clone size: -
J gene: TRBJ1-2
CDR3 DNA: TGTGCCAGCACCGCTGGGGCAGTCTATGGCTACACCTTC
CDR3 protein: CASTAGAVYGYTF

D gene: TRBD2
V gene: TRBV7-9
clone size: -
J gene: TRBJ2-7
CDR3 DNA: TGTGCCAGCAGCCCACGGACTAGCGGGAGCGAGCAGTACTTC
CDR3 protein: CASSPRTSGSEQYF

D gene: -
V gene: TRBV29-1
clone size: -
J gene: TRBJ2-2
CDR3 DNA: TGCAGTGCGGATCTCGGGAACACCGGGGAGCTGTTTTTT
CDR3 protein: CSADLGNTGELFF

D gene: TRBD1
V gene: TRBV27
clone size: few
J gene: TRBJ2-7
CDR3 DNA: TGTGCCAGCAGGACAGGGGTAACCTCCTACGAGCAGTACTTC
CDR3 protein: CASRTGVTSYEQYF

D gene: TRBD2
V gene: TRBV11-2
clone size: -
J gene: TRBJ2-2
CDR3 DNA: TGTGCCAGCAGCCCGAGGCCGGGACTAAGAGGCGGGGAGCTGTTTTTT
CDR3 protein: CASSPRPGLRGGELFF

D gene: -
V gene: TRBV6-5
clone size: -
J gene: TRBJ1-1
CDR3 DNA: TGTGCCAGCAGTTACTCGGGCAGAATGAACACTGAAGCTTTCTTT
CDR3 protein: CASSYSGRMNTEAFF

D gene: -
V gene: TRBV4-1
clone size: -
J gene: TRBJ2-2
CDR3 DNA: TGCGCCAGCAGCCAAGATGCCGGGAACACCGGGGAGCTGTTTTTT
CDR3 protein: CASSQDAGNTGELFF

D gene: -
V gene: TRBV12-3/TRBV12-4
clone size: -
J gene: TRBJ1-1
CDR3 DNA: TGTGCCAGCAGTAGACACAACACTGAAGCTTTCTTT
CDR3 protein: CASSRHNTEAFF

D gene: TRBD2
V gene: TRBV7-9
clone size: -
J gene: TRBJ2-1
CDR3 DNA: TGTGCCAGCAGCTTAAGACTAGCGGGTTTGTTCTTC
CDR3 protein: CASSLRLAGLFF

D gene: -
V gene: TRBV14
clone size: once
J gene: TRBJ1-1
CDR3 DNA: TGTGCCAGCAGCCGGACAGAGAACACTGAAGCTTTCTTT
CDR3 protein: CASSRTENTEAFF

D gene: -
V gene: TRBV29-1
clone size: -
J gene: TRBJ2-1
CDR3 DNA: TGCAGCGTTGATAACATCAATGAGCAGTTCTTC
CDR3 protein: CSVDNINEQFF

D gene: -
V gene: TRBV5-1
clone size: -
J gene: TRBJ2-3
CDR3 DNA: TGCGCCAGCAGCTATACTAGTACTAGCACAGATACGCAGTATTTT
CDR3 protein: CASSYTSTSTDTQYF

D gene: -
V gene: TRBV5-5
clone size: -
J gene: TRBJ1-1
CDR3 DNA: TGTGCCAGCAGCTGGGCGGGACCTGGCAACACTGAAGCTTTCTTT
CDR3 protein: CASSWAGPGNTEAFF

D gene: -
V gene: TRBV20-1
clone size: -
J gene: TRBJ2-7
CDR3 DNA: TGCAGTGCTAGTAATCCGGGTAACTACGAGCAGTACTTC
CDR3 protein: CSASNPGNYEQYF

D gene: -
V gene: TRBV27
clone size: -
J gene: TRBJ2-6
CDR3 DNA: TGTGCCAGCAGTTTAAAATACTCTGGGGCCAACGTCCTGACTTTC
CDR3 protein: CASSLKYSGANVLTF

D gene: -
V gene: TRBV6-5
clone size: -
J gene: TRBJ2-1
CDR3 DNA: TGTGCCAGCAGTTACTCCCCCGTGGGCGATGAGCAGTTCTTC
CDR3 protein: CASSYSPVGDEQFF

D gene: -
V gene: TRBV19
clone size: -
J gene: TRBJ2-7
CDR3 DNA: TGTGCCAGTAGTAGGCCAGGCGCTGGTTACGAGCAGTACTTC
CDR3 protein: CASSRPGAGYEQYF

D gene: TRBD1
V gene: TRBV19
clone size: -
J gene: TRBJ1-5
CDR3 DNA: TGTGCCAGTAGTAGAAACCGGGACAGGGCTAGCAATCAGCCCCAGCATTTT
CDR3 protein: CASSRNRDRASNQPQHF

D gene: -
V gene: TRBV6-5
clone size: -
J gene: TRBJ2-7
CDR3 DNA: TGTGCCAGCAGTTACTCGGTATTCAGCAGGGCCTACGAGCAGTACTTC
CDR3 protein: CASSYSVFSRAYEQYF

D gene: -
V gene: TRBV9
clone size: -
J gene: TRBJ2-7
CDR3 DNA: TGTGCCAGCAGCGCCGGGACGGACTACTACGAGCAGTACTTC
CDR3 protein: CASSAGTDYYEQYF

D gene: -
V gene: TRBV12-3/TRBV12-4
clone size: -
J gene: TRBJ2-7
CDR3 DNA: TGTGCCAGCAGCCCAGCCTACGAGCAGTACTTC
CDR3 protein: CASSPAYEQYF

D gene: -
V gene: TRBV27
clone size: -
J gene: TRBJ2-2
CDR3 DNA: TGTGCCAGCAGTTCCCAACGGGAGTTCGGGGAGCTGTTTTTT
CDR3 protein: CASSSQREFGELFF

D gene: -
V gene: TRBV28
clone size: -
J gene: TRBJ1-2
CDR3 DNA: TGTGCCACCGCGTATAACTATGGCTACACCTTC
CDR3 protein: CATAYNYGYTF

D gene: -
V gene: TRBV10-2
clone size: -
J gene: TRBJ2-3
CDR3 DNA: TGCGCCAGCAGCGTACTGTGGCGGGTAGCGACAGATACGCAGTATTTT
CDR3 protein: CASSVLWRVATDTQYF

D gene: -
V gene: TRBV27
clone size: -
J gene: TRBJ1-3
CDR3 DNA: TGTGCCAGCAGTTCAGGACAGTCACGGAACACCATATATTTT
CDR3 protein: CASSSGQSRNTIYF

D gene: -
V gene: TRBV5-1
clone size: -
J gene: TRBJ1-5
CDR3 DNA: TGCGCCAGCAGCGTAGGGGGTGGAGGCAATCAGCCCCAGCATTTT
CDR3 protein: CASSVGGGGNQPQHF

D gene: -
V gene: TRBV19
clone size: -
J gene: TRBJ2-7
CDR3 DNA: TGTGCCAGTAGTATAGTGGGAGTGTCTCACTACGAGCAGTACTTC
CDR3 protein: CASSIVGVSHYEQYF

D gene: -
V gene: TRBV3-1/TRBV3-2
clone size: -
J gene: TRBJ1-1
CDR3 DNA: TGTGCCAGCAGCCAAGGGACTGCCACTAGTGAAGCTTTCTTT
CDR3 protein: CASSQGTATSEAFF

D gene: TRBD2
V gene: TRBV7-8
clone size: -
J gene: TRBJ2-1
CDR3 DNA: TGTGCCAGCAGCTCTGCTAGGGCGGGAGGCCACAATGAGCAGTTCTTC
CDR3 protein: CASSSARAGGHNEQFF

D gene: -
V gene: TRBV9
clone size: few
J gene: TRBJ2-7
CDR3 DNA: TGTGCCAGCAGCCCAGAGTCCACTAGCGAGCAGTACTTC
CDR3 protein: CASSPESTSEQYF

D gene: -
V gene: TRBV6-5
clone size: -
J gene: TRBJ1-2
CDR3 DNA: TGTGCCAGCAGTTACCTAGATCGCCCAAACTATGGCTACACCTTC
CDR3 protein: CASSYLDRPNYGYTF

D gene: -
V gene: TRBV12-3/TRBV12-4
clone size: few
J gene: TRBJ1-3
CDR3 DNA: TGTGCCAGCAGCCTAATCGGAAACACCATATATTTT
CDR3 protein: CASSLIGNTIYF

D gene: TRBD1
V gene: TRBV4-2
clone size: -
J gene: TRBJ1-1
CDR3 DNA: TGTGCCAGCAGCCAAGGGACAGGGGGCTCGATGAACACTGAAGCTTTCTTT
CDR3 protein: CASSQGTGGSMNTEAFF

D gene: -
V gene: TRBV30
clone size: -
J gene: TRBJ1-4
CDR3 DNA: TGTGCCTGGAGTCGGCAGGGAGGTGAAAAACTGTTTTTT
CDR3 protein: CAWSRQGGEKLFF

D gene: -
V gene: TRBV4-1
clone size: -
J gene: TRBJ2-7
CDR3 DNA: TGCGCCAGCAGCTCGACACAGGGAGATGAATACGAGCAGTACTTC
CDR3 protein: CASSSTQGDEYEQYF

D gene: -
V gene: TRBV19
clone size: -
J gene: TRBJ2-1
CDR3 DNA: TGTGCCAGTAGTATTGGGCGTAGCTCCTACAATGAGCAGTTCTTC
CDR3 protein: CASSIGRSSYNEQFF

D gene: TRBD2
V gene: TRBV28
clone size: few
J gene: TRBJ2-7
CDR3 DNA: TGTGCCAGCATGGGACTAGCGGGAGAATCCTACGAGCAGTACTTC
CDR3 protein: CASMGLAGESYEQYF